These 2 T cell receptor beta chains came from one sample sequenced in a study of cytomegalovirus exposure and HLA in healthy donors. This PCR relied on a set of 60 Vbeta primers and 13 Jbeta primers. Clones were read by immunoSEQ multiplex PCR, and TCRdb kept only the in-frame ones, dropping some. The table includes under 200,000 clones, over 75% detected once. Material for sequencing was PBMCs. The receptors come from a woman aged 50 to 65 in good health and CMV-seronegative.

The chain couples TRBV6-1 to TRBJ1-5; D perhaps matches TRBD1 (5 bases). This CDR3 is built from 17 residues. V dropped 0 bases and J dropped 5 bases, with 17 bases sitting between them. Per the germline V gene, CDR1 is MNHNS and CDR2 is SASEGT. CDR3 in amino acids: CASSEAPGTYPHQPQHF. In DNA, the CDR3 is TGTGCCAGCAGTGAAGCGCCAGGGACTTATCCCCATCAGCCCCAGCATTTT.

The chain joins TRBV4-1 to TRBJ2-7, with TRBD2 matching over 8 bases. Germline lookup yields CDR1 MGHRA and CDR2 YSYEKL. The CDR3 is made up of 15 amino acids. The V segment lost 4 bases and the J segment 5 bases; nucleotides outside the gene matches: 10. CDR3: CASSPLLSGTHEQYF. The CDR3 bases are TGCGCCAGCAGCCCCCTGCTTAGCGGGACCCACGAGCAGTACTTC.